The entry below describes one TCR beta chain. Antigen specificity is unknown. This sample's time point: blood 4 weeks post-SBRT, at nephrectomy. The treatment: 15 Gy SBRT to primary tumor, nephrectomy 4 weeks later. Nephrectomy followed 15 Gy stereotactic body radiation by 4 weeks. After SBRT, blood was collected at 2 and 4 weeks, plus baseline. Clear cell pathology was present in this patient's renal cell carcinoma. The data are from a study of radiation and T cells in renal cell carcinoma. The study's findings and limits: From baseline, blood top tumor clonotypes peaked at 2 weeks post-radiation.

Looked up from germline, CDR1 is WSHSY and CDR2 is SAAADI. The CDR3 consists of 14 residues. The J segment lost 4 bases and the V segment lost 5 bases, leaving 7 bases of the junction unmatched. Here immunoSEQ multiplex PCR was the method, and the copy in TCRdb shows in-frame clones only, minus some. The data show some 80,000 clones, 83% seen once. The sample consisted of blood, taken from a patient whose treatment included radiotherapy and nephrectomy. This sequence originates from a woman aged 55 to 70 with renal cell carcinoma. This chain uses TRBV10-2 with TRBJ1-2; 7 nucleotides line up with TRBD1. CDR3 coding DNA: TGCGCCAGCAGTCTTGACAGGGAAGGCTATGGCTACACCTTC. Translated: CASSLDREGYGYTF.